Sequencing of this T cell receptor (beta chain) was carried out in a study of T cell repertoires in cytomegalovirus infection. Study-wide background: The public TCR beta signatures pointed to both CMV infection and matching HLA type.

Each CDR3 protein is one row after TCRdb ran MiXCR on the reads. The table includes under 350,000 distinct CDR3 sequences, more than 8% detected once. Points from the study as a whole: CMV-specific HLA-C-restricted TCR beta clonotypes dominated the ex vivo response. Individuals carrying CMV plus the relevant HLA were identified by cumulative frequency of public TCR beta families.

As for this clonotype: Antigen specificity is unknown.

This CDR3 spans 14 amino acids. Germline V gene data show CDR1 as SGHTA and CDR2 as FQGNSA. The V end lost 5 bases, the J end lost 2 bases, and 13 bases lay between the germline ends. Specimen: PBMCs. The receptor's source is a human donor in good health (CMV status not recorded). Some clones in this sample may be carry-over from other donors' samples. The chain joins TRBV7-2 to TRBJ2-7; no firm D call. This chain's CDR3 is CASSPSVRPYEQYF. For the CDR3, the DNA is TGTGCCAGCAGCCCTTCGGTACGACCCTACGAGCAGTACTTC.